What follows are 29 T cell receptor beta chains derived from one specimen sequenced in a study of blood T cell repertoires in COVID-19. The method was immunoSEQ multiplex PCR; TCRdb's version includes in-frame clones alone and lacks a portion of them. This sample has approximately 90,000 clones; about nine tenths occur once, and the top ten carry more than 4.5%. The sequenced material came from peripheral blood. These receptors were obtained from a man in his sixties with COVID-19, enrolled during active disease.

The chain joins TRBV12-3 or TRBV12-4 to TRBJ1-4, with 7 bases aligning to TRBD1. CDR3 length: 13 amino acids. The V gene end was trimmed by 6 bases and the J gene end by 7 bases; junction bases not matched to a gene: 5. The CDR3 region is CASRGQAIEKLFF. The CDR3 region has the DNA TGTGCCAGCAGAGGACAGGCTATTGAAAAACTGTTTTTT.

This chain joins TRBV5-4 and TRBJ2-7; 8 bases agree with TRBD1. V lost 0 bases, J lost 2 bases, and 4 bases stayed unmatched. Germline CDR1 is SGHNT and CDR2 is YYREEE (reference sequence). CDR3 length equals 15 residues. The CDR3 region is CASSLGTGRPYEQYF. In DNA, the CDR3 is TGTGCCAGCAGCTTGGGGACAGGGAGGCCCTACGAGCAGTACTTC.

This clone was recorded many times. CDR3 nucleotide sequence: TGTGCCAGTAGCCCCCTGACGGAGATCAACCAGCCCCAGCATTTT. As protein: CASSPLTEINQPQHF. The chain uses TRBV19 and TRBJ1-5; no definite D call. This CDR3 has 15 residues. Trimming took 6 bases from V and 7 from J, leaving 19 bases between them. CDR1 and CDR2 (germline): LNHDA, SQIVND (reference sequence).

The J gene is TRBJ2-7, the V gene TRBV19; a possible D gene is TRBD2 (6 bases). This CDR3 comprises 13 residues. With 2 bases removed from V and 5 bases from J, the gap between germline ends came to 10 bases. Germline V lookup: CDR1 LNHDA, CDR2 SQIVND (reference sequence). CDR3 sequence: CASSIRESDEQYF. Written as DNA, the CDR3 is TGTGCCAGTAGTATACGGGAGAGCGACGAGCAGTACTTC.

This clone was picked up one time. The chain carries TRBV2 and TRBJ2-7; 12 bases match TRBD1. The CDR3 is 14 residues long. J lost 4 bases, V lost 8 bases, and 6 bases had no gene match. From germline, CDR1 is SNHLY and CDR2 FYNNEI. CDR3 residues: CASLPGQGAYEQYF. DNA for the CDR3: TGTGCCAGCCTCCCGGGACAGGGGGCATACGAGCAGTACTTC. Full variable domain (outside the CDR3, taken from reference TRBV2 and TRBJ2-7): EPEVTQTPSHQVTQMGQEVILRCVPISNHLYFYWYRQILGQKVEFLVSFYNNEISEKSEIFDDQFSVERPDGSNFTLKIRSTKLEDSAMYFCASLPGQGAYEQYFGPGTRLTVT.

The J gene is TRBJ2-7, the V gene TRBV18; TRBD2 matches 10 bases. The V segment lost 6 bases and the J segment 7 bases; nucleotides outside the gene matches: 12. This CDR3 is built from 15 residues. Germline CDR1 reads KGHSH; CDR2 reads LQKENI. The CDR3 nucleotides read TGTGCCAGCTCTTACGCTACTAGCGGGACTGGGGAGCAGTACTTC. This encodes CASSYATSGTGEQYF.

The chain employs TRBV29-1 and TRBJ2-3; maybe TRBD2 (5 bases). The germline V gene encodes CDR1 SQVTM and CDR2 ANQGSEA. The V and J ends lost 4 bases and 4 bases respectively, with 18 bases between them. This CDR3 contains 15 residues. The CDR3 is CSVGSGLAGADTQYF. CDR3 in DNA: TGCAGCGTTGGGTCCGGACTGGCTGGGGCAGATACGCAGTATTTT.

V usage is TRBV19 and J usage is TRBJ1-5; D unclear. The CDR3 has 14 amino acids. Per the germline V gene, CDR1 is LNHDA and CDR2 is SQIVND (reference sequence). V was cut by 3 bases and J by 5 bases, with 11 bases left in between. CDR3 DNA sequence: TGTGCCAGTAGTATGGGGAGTTGGTATCAGCCCCAGCATTTT. Translating it yields CASSMGSWYQPQHF.

Written as DNA, the CDR3 is TGTGCCAGCAGTTTGGGGACAGGGTTTCGTTCACCCCTCCACTTT. Translating gives CASSLGTGFRSPLHF. The chain recombines TRBV28 with TRBJ1-6; 9 bases agree with TRBD1. Germline-derived CDR1 and CDR2 are MDHEN and SYDVKM. The CDR3 has 15 residues. V trimming: 3 bases; J trimming: 9 bases; junction bases outside the gene matches: 6. The complete variable domain, with remaining parts taken from reference TRBV28 and TRBJ1-6, reads DVKVTQSSRYLVKRTGEKVFLECVQDMDHENMFWYRQDPGLGLRLIYFSYDVKMKEKGDIPEGYSVSREKKERFSLILESASTNQTSMYLCASSLGTGFRSPLHFGNGTRLTVT.

The J gene is TRBJ2-7, the V gene TRBV6-5; 10 nucleotides line up with TRBD1. V lost 8 bases to trimming and J lost 5 bases; unmatched junction nucleotides: 9. Germline loops: CDR1 MNHEY, CDR2 SVGAGI. The CDR3 has 14 residues. CDR3: CASAPGQGIDEQYF. Here the CDR3 DNA reads TGTGCCAGCGCCCCGGGACAGGGGATCGACGAGCAGTACTTC.

The chain combines TRBV21-1 with TRBJ1-1; no DNA check was done on the table's D call, TRBD1. TRBV21-1 is described as a pseudogene. The CDR3 consists of 17 residues. The CDR3 protein is CASIRVAGLPMNTEAFF. The CDR3 DNA reads as TGTGCCAGCATCAGGGTGGCAGGGCTGCCTATGAACACTGAAGCTTTCTTT.

The V call is TRBV27, the J call TRBJ2-7; TRBD2 matches at 9 bases. Losses at the gene ends were 2 bases for V and 5 bases for J; bases not matched to a gene: 7. Germline V gene sequence: CDR1 MNHEY, CDR2 SMNVEV (reference sequence). The length of the CDR3 is 15 residues. In nucleotides, the CDR3 is TGTGCCAGCAGTTTAAAGGCTAGCGGGATTCACGAGCAGTACTTC. Its protein product is CASSLKASGIHEQYF.

This clone was seen a few times. The J gene is TRBJ1-1, the V gene TRBV25-1, with a possible D match to TRBD1 (5 bases). V lost 3 bases and J 6 bases, leaving 14 bases between the germline ends. This CDR3 spans 14 amino acids. Germline CDR1 and CDR2: MGHDK and SYGVNS. This CDR3 reads CASSDSPDSSEAFF. In DNA, the CDR3 is TGTGCCAGCAGTGATAGCCCCGACAGTTCTGAAGCTTTCTTT.

CDR3 region: CAGSKGDGSYNEQFF. CDR3 nucleotide sequence: TGCGCCGGTAGCAAGGGGGACGGATCCTACAATGAGCAGTTCTTC. The rearrangement links TRBV5-1 to TRBJ2-1; possibly TRBD1 for D (6 bases). Germline CDR1 is SGHRS and CDR2 is YFSETQ. The CDR3 is made up of 15 amino acids. Trimming shortened V by 10 bases and J by 1 base, and 18 bases separated the two germline ends.

This clone was recorded once. This sequence joins TRBV6-5 and TRBJ2-6, with 7 bases lining up with TRBD1. With V trimmed by 0 bases and J by 3 bases, 2 bases remained unmatched. The CDR3 sequence is 16 residues long. The germline V gene has CDR1 MNHEY and CDR2 SVGAGI. The CDR3 DNA sequence: TGTGCCAGCAGTTACTCACAGGGGCATGGGGCCAACGTCCTGACTTTC. It codes for CASSYSQGHGANVLTF.

The chain couples TRBV10-2 to TRBJ2-2, with TRBD1 matching over 11 bases. Germline CDR1 reads WSHSY; CDR2 reads SAAADI. Unmatched junction bases numbered 3, after V lost 6 bases and J lost 0 bases. The CDR3 is made up of 16 amino acids. Written as DNA, the CDR3 is TGCGCCAGCAGCGGACAGGGGGCCTCGAACACCGGGGAGCTGTTTTTT. This sequence encodes CASSGQGASNTGELFF.

V gene TRBV6-1 combines with J gene TRBJ1-2; 10 nucleotides agree with TRBD1. The CDR3 covers 16 residues. V lost 3 bases to trimming and J lost 2 bases; unmatched junction nucleotides: 6. Looked up from germline, CDR1 is MNHNS and CDR2 is SASEGT. DNA for the CDR3: TGTGCCAGCAGTGACGACAGGGGGCGCGGCAACTATGGCTACACCTTC. This sequence encodes CASSDDRGRGNYGYTF.

The chain is built from TRBV10-3 and TRBJ1-5, with TRBD1 matching 8 bases. This CDR3 has 15 amino acids. CDR1 ENHRY and CDR2 SYGVKD come from the germline V gene. The ends lost 2 bases at V and 7 bases at J; junction bases unmatched: 7. The CDR3 here is CAISENGRTGQPQHF. CDR3 nucleotide sequence: TGTGCCATCAGTGAGAATGGTAGGACAGGGCAGCCCCAGCATTTT.

This chain connects TRBV29-1 to TRBJ1-1, with 7 bases matching TRBD1. With 7 bases clipped from V and 5 bases from J, the junction kept 7 bases outside the gene matches. The CDR3 extends over 12 amino acids. CDR1 is SQVTM and CDR2 is ANQGSEA in the germline V gene. The CDR3 nucleotides read TGCAGCGCGCTAGCAGGGGGGACTGAAGCTTTCTTT. Translated, it gives CSALAGGTEAFF.

This clone was counted between two and nine times. The V gene is TRBV5-4, the J gene TRBJ2-1; perhaps TRBD1 as D (6 bases). CDR1 and CDR2 (germline): SGHNT, YYREEE (reference sequence). V shed 1 base and J shed 9 bases, with 17 bases lying between them. The CDR3 runs 15 residues. The CDR3 spells CASSLPAGAVGEQFF. In DNA, the CDR3 is TGTGCCAGCAGCTTGCCCGCAGGGGCGGTCGGTGAGCAGTTCTTC. The variable domain in full, with the rest retrieved from reference TRBV5-4 and TRBJ2-1, is ETGVTQSPTHLIKTRGQQVTLRCSSQSGHNTVSWYQQALGQGPQFIFQYYREEENGRGNFPPRFSGLQFPNYSSELNVNALELDDSALYLCASSLPAGAVGEQFFGPGTRLTVL.

The CDR3: CASSPRAYNEQFF. For the CDR3, the DNA is TGTGCCAGCAGCCCCCGAGCCTACAATGAGCAGTTCTTC. The genes are TRBV11-2 and TRBJ2-1; D remains unclear. In germline, CDR1 is SGHAT, CDR2 FQNNGV. Trimming left V 5 bases short and J 2 bases short, with 7 bases between. The CDR3 consists of 13 residues.

V is TRBV10-3 and J is TRBJ2-7; possibly TRBD1 for D (6 bases). Trimming removed 5 bases from V and 5 bases from J, with 13 bases in between. CDR3 length: 13 residues. Germline CDR1 and CDR2: ENHRY and SYGVKD. The CDR3 DNA is TGTGCCATCAGTTCCGGGACAACGAACGAGCAGTACTTC. It codes for CAISSGTTNEQYF.

This chain links TRBV6-5 with TRBJ2-7; D possibly corresponds to TRBD2 (5 bases). Trimming shortened V by 6 bases and J by 1 base, and 10 bases separated the two germline ends. The CDR3 consists of 13 residues. CDR1 is MNHEY, CDR2 SVGAGI, per germline. The CDR3 region is CASRRLTSYEQYF. The CDR3 nucleotides are TGTGCCAGCAGACGACTAACATCCTACGAGCAGTACTTC.

The rearrangement joins TRBV28 to TRBJ2-1; TRBD2 matches 12 bases. This CDR3 is built from 15 residues. CDR1 and CDR2 from the germline V gene are MDHEN and SYDVKM. The J segment lost 5 bases and the V segment lost 2 bases, leaving 1 base of the junction unmatched. The CDR3 loop reads CASSLGLAGHNEQFF. CDR3 bases: TGTGCCAGCAGTTTAGGACTAGCGGGGCACAATGAGCAGTTCTTC.

The chain links TRBV18 to TRBJ1-2; 9 bases are shared with TRBD1. The ends lost 5 bases at V and 4 bases at J; junction bases unmatched: 11. The CDR3 spans 16 residues. Germline loops: CDR1 KGHSH, CDR2 LQKENI. This CDR3 reads CASSATRQGESYGYTF. The CDR3 coding sequence is TGTGCCAGCTCAGCCACGAGACAGGGGGAATCCTATGGCTACACCTTC.

V gene TRBV2 combines with J gene TRBJ1-1, with D perhaps TRBD1 (6 bases). Trimming removed 4 bases at V and 4 bases at J, with 7 bases between. Germline CDR1 is SNHLY and CDR2 is FYNNEI. This CDR3 region has 12 residues. The CDR3 is CASSGDTTEAFF. In DNA form, the CDR3 reads TGTGCCAGCAGTGGGGACACCACTGAAGCTTTCTTT. Using reference TRBV2 and TRBJ1-1 for the parts outside the CDR3, the full variable domain is EPEVTQTPSHQVTQMGQEVILRCVPISNHLYFYWYRQILGQKVEFLVSFYNNEISEKSEIFDDQFSVERPDGSNFTLKIRSTKLEDSAMYFCASSGDTTEAFFGQGTRLTVV.

The J gene is TRBJ1-5, the V gene TRBV4-2; D is unresolved. V was trimmed by 4 bases and J by 4 bases, leaving 8 bases between them. The germline V gene encodes CDR1 LGHNA and CDR2 YNFKEQ. This CDR3 is built from 13 residues. DNA for the CDR3: TGTGCCAGCAGCCCCGGAGGGAATCAGCCCCAGCATTTT. It is translated as CASSPGGNQPQHF.

V gene TRBV19 combines with J gene TRBJ1-2; 10 bases align to TRBD1. The germline CDR1 and CDR2 sequences are LNHDA and SQIVND (reference sequence). The CDR3 is made up of 13 amino acids. Germline trimming cut 5 bases from V and 7 bases from J; bases unmatched to any gene: 4. Here the CDR3 DNA reads TGTGCCAGTAGTGCCCGGGACAGGGGTGGCTACACCTTC. It specifies CASSARDRGGYTF.

CDR3 residues: CASSLSTDTQYF. In nucleotides, the CDR3 is TGTGCCAGCAGCTTGTCTACAGATACGCAGTATTTT. The J gene is TRBJ2-3, the V gene TRBV11-1, with D hard to call. The CDR3 loop spans 12 amino acids. Between the trimmed V and J ends, which lost 3 bases and 3 bases, there was a span of 4 bases. Germline V CDR1 and CDR2: SGHAT, FQDESV (reference sequence).